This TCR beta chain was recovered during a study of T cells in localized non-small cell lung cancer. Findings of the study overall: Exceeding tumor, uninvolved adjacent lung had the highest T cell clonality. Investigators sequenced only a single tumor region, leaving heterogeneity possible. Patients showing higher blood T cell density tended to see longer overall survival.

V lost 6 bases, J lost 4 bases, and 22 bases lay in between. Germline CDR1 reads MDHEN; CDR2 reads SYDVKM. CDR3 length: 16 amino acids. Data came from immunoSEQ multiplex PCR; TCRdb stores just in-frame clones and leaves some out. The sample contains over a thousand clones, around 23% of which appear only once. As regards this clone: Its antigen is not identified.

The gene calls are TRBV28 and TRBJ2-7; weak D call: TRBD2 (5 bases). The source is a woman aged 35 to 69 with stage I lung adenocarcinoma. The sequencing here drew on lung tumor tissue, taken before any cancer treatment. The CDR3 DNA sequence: TGTGCCAGCAGCTCGATAGAGAGGGTCCTAGGGTACGAGCAGTACTTC. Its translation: CASSSIERVLGYEQYF.